What follows describes a single T cell receptor (beta chain). Its antigen is still unknown. The data were obtained in a study of shared clonotypes between healthy human individuals. About the research overall: Ranging from 18 to 49 in age, donors were a couple of women and a few men.

Study processing details: Filtering differed, since immunoSEQ gave only junction sequences and no quality scores. The table came from immunoSEQ multiplex PCR; TCRdb's copy has only in-frame clones and leaves some out. The V and J calls and clone size are taken from that table; D and trimming were inferred from the DNA. The table includes 490,000 or so clones, approximately 79% detected once. Points from the study as a whole: Sequencing depth was a factor that was expected to affect clonotype sharing among donors. The small donor group covered limited genetic and exposure diversity.

The CDR3 contains 15 residues. The germline gives CDR1 SNHLY, CDR2 FYNNEI. Trimming removed 2 bases from V and 7 bases from J, with 12 bases in between. Material: PBMCs. The chain recombines TRBV2 with TRBJ1-6; D is perhaps TRBD1 (6 bases). This receptor was obtained from a woman aged 40 to 50 in good health. Some clones in this sample may be carry-over from other donors' samples. The CDR3 DNA follows: TGTGCCAGCAGTGAATACCAGGGGAGCAATTCACCCCTCCACTTT. Protein product: CASSEYQGSNSPLHF.